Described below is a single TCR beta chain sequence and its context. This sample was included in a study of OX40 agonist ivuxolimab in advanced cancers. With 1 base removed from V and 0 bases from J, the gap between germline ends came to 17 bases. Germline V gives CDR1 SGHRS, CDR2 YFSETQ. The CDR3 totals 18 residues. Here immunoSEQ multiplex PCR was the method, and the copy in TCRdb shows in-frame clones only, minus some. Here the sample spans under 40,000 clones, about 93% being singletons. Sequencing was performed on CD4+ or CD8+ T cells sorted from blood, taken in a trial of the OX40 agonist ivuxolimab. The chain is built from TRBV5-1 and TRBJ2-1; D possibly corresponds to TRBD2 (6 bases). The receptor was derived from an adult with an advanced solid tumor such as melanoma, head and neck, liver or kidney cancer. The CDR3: CASSLLGLAESSYNEQFF. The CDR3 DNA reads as TGCGCCAGCAGCTTGCTAGGATTAGCGGAGAGCTCCTACAATGAGCAGTTCTTC.